This entry describes one TCR beta chain. Its antigen remains unidentified. Germline V CDR1 and CDR2: MNHEY, SVGAGI. This CDR3 has 15 amino acids. With 0 bases removed from V and 2 bases from J, the gap between germline ends came to 11 bases. Repertoires were generated with immunoSEQ multiplex PCR, while TCRdb's copy carries only in-frame clones and drops some. Among 55,000 to 75,000 clones listed, roughly 82% were seen once. The data derive from a study of OX40 agonist ivuxolimab in advanced cancers. Study-level findings and limits: Nonresponders, in some cases, also had low normalized T-cell clonal expansion.

Specimen: CD4+ or CD8+ T cells sorted from blood, collected in a trial of the OX40 agonist ivuxolimab. This chain links TRBV6-5 with TRBJ2-7; TRBD1 is a possible D gene (5 bases). The clonotype comes from an adult with an advanced solid tumor such as melanoma, head and neck, liver or kidney cancer. The CDR3 spells CASSYSGQRAYEQYF. The CDR3 nucleotides are TGTGCCAGCAGTTACTCTGGACAACGCGCCTACGAGCAGTACTTC.